Each of the 2 T cell receptor beta chains below was sequenced from the same sample in a study of blood T cell repertoires in COVID-19. This table comes from immunoSEQ multiplex PCR, and its TCRdb copy is limited to in-frame clones, with some not included. The sample gives roughly 380,000 clones, approximately 87% of which show up once; approximately 1.2% is in the top ten. Sample: PBMCs or T cells enriched from blood (not recorded which). The receptors were gathered from a man under 40 who had recovered from COVID-19.

The chain has TRBV7-9 and TRBJ1-1; 7 nucleotides match TRBD1. Germline V lookup: CDR1 SEHNR, CDR2 FQNEAQ (reference sequence). The junction had 1 base not matched to a gene; V was cut back by 3 bases and J by 3 bases. The CDR3 totals 13 residues. The CDR3 loop is CASSFTGDTEAFF. The CDR3 region has the DNA TGTGCCAGCAGCTTTACAGGGGACACTGAAGCTTTCTTT.

This sequence joins TRBV5-1 and TRBJ2-1; possibly TRBD1 for D (5 bases). Trimming left V 0 bases short and J 5 bases short, with 6 bases between. Germline assignment: CDR1 SGHRS and CDR2 YFSETQ. The CDR3 has 13 amino acids. CDR3 bases: TGCGCCAGCAGCTTGGACAGGAACAATGAGCAGTTCTTC. Translated, it gives CASSLDRNNEQFF.